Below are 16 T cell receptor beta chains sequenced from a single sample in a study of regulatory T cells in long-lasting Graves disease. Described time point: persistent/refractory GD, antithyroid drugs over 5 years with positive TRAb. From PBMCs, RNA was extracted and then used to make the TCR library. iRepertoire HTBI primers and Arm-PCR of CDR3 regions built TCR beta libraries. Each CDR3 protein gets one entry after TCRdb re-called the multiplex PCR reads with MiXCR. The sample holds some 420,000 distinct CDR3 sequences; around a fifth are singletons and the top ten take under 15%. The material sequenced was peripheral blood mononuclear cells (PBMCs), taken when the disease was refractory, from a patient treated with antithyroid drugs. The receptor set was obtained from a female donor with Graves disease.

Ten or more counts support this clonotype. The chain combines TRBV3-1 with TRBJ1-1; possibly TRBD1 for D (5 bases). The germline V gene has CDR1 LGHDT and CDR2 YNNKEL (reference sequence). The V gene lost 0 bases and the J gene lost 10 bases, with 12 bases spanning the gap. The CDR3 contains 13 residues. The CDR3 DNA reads TGTGCCAGCAGCCAAGAGTCGGGGACGGGAGCTTTCTTT. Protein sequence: CASSQESGTGAFF.

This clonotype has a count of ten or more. The CDR3 sequence: CASSYSIENTEAFF. The DNA of the CDR3 is TGTGCCAGCAGTTACTCGATAGAGAACACTGAAGCTTTCTTT. This chain connects TRBV6-2 or TRBV6-3 to TRBJ1-1, with unresolved D. Trimming removed 0 bases from V and 1 base from J, with 6 bases in between. The CDR3 extends over 14 amino acids. From germline, CDR1 is MNHEY and CDR2 SVGEGT.

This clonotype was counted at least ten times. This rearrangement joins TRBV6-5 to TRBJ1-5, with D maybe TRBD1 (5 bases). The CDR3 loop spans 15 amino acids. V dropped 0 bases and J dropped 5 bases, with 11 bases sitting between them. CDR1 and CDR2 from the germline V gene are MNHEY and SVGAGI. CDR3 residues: CASSYSGKGDQPQHF. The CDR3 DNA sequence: TGTGCCAGCAGTTACTCGGGGAAAGGGGATCAGCCCCAGCATTTT.

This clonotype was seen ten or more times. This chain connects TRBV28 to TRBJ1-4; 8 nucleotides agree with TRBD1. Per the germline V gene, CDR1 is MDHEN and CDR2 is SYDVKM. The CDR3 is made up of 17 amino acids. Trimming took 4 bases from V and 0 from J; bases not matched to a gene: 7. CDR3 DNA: TGTGCCAGCAGTTCTCGACAGGGGAAGCCAACTAATGAAAAACTGTTTTTT. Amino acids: CASSSRQGKPTNEKLFF.

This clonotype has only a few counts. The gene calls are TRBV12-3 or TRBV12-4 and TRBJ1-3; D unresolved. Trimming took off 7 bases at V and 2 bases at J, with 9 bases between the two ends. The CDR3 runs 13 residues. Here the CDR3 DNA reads TGTGCCAGCACCCCTCGGGCTGGAAACACCATATATTTT. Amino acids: CASTPRAGNTIYF.

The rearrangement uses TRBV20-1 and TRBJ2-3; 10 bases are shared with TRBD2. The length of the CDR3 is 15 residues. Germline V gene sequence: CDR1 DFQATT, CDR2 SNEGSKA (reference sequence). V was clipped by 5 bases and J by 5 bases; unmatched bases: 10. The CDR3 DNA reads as TGCAGTGCTCCACCCCAGCGGGAGGGCGGAGATACGCAGTATTTT. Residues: CSAPPQREGGDTQYF.

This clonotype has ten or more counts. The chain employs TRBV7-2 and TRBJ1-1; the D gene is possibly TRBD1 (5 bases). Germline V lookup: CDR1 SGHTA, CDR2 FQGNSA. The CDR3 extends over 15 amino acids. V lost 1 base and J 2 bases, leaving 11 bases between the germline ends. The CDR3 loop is CASSLEPGQNTEAFF. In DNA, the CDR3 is TGTGCCAGCAGCTTAGAACCAGGACAAAACACTGAAGCTTTCTTT.

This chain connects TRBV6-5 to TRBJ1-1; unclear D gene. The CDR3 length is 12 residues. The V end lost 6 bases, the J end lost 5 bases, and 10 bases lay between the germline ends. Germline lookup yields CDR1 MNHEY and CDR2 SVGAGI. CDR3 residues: CASRYPGTEAFF. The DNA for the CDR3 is TGTGCCAGCAGGTACCCGGGGACTGAAGCTTTCTTT.

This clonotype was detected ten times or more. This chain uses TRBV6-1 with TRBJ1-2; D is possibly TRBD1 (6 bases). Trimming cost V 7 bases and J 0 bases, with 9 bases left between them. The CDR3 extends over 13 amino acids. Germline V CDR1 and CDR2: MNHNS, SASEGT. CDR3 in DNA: TGTGCCAGCAAGGAGGGGGCTAACTATGGCTACACCTTC. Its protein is CASKEGANYGYTF.

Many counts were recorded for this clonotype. The CDR3 loop reads CASSIQGRSNQPQHF. The CDR3 DNA follows: TGTGCCAGCAGCATCCAGGGGAGGAGCAATCAGCCCCAGCATTTT. J is TRBJ1-5 and V is TRBV12-3 or TRBV12-4, with D possibly matching TRBD1 (6 bases). Trimming pared 6 bases from V and 1 base from J, leaving 13 bases between. This CDR3 has 15 amino acids.

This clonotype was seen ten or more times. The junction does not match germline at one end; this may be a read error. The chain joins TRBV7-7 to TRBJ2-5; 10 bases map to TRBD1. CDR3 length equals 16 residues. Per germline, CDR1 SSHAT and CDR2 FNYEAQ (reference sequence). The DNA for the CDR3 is TGTGCTAGCAGCTTAGGGGCCGGGACAGGGGAAGAGACCCAGTACTTC. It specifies CASSLGAGTGEETQYF. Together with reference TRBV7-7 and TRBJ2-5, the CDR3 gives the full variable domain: GAGVSQSPRYKVTKRGQDVTLRCDPISSHATLYWYQQALGQGPEFLTYFNYEAQPDKSGLPSDRFSAERPEGSISTLTIQRTEQRDSAMYRCASSLGAGTGEETQYFGPGTRLLVL.

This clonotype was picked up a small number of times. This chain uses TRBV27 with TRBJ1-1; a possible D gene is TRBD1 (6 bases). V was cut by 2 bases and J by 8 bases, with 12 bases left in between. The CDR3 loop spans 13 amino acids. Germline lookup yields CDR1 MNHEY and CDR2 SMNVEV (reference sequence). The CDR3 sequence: CASSLRLGQEAFF. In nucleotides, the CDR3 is TGTGCCAGCAGTTTAAGATTGGGACAAGAAGCTTTCTTT.

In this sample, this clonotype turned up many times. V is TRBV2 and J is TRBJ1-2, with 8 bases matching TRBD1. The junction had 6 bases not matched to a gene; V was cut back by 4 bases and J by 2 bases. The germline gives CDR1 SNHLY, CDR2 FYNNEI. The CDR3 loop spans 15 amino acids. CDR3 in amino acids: CASSGSGTGNYGYTF. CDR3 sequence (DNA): TGTGCCAGCAGTGGATCCGGGACAGGAAACTATGGCTACACCTTC. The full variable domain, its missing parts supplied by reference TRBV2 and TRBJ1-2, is EPEVTQTPSHQVTQMGQEVILRCVPISNHLYFYWYRQILGQKVEFLVSFYNNEISEKSEIFDDQFSVERPDGSNFTLKIRSTKLEDSAMYFCASSGSGTGNYGYTFGSGTRLTVV.

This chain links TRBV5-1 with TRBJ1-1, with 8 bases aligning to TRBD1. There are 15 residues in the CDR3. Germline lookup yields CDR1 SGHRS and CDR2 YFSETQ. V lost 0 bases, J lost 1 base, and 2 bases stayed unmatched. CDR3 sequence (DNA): TGCGCCAGCAGCTTGGGACAGGGGTCGAACACTGAAGCTTTCTTT. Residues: CASSLGQGSNTEAFF.

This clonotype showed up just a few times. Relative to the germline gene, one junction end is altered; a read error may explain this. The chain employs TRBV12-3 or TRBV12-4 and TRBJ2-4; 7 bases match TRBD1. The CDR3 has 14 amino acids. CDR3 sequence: CASSLGGTVGVEFF. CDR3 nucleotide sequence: TGTGCCAGCAGTTTAGGGGGGACAGTGGGAGTTGAGTTCTTC.

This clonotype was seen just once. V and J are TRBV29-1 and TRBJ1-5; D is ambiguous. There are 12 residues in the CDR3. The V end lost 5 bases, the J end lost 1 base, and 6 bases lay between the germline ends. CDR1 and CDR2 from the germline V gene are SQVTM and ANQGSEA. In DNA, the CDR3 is TGCAGCGTTCGGAACAGCAATCAGCCCCAGCATTTT. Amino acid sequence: CSVRNSNQPQHF.